This TCR beta chain was captured by sequencing in a study of blood T cells in healthy people across ages. Points from the study as a whole: PBMCs left unsorted prevented a conclusive naive versus antigen-experienced comparison. Donors of long life had a larger count of naive CD4+ cells and greater diversity than aged donors.

PCR was performed a second time for roughly 7 to 12 cycles using a sample-barcoded 5' primer and a J-beta primer mix. TCRdb re-analysed the 5' RACE reads in MiXCR, keeping a single row per CDR3 protein. The sample has 1.6 million or so distinct CDR3 sequences; roughly 30% are singletons. In this sample, this clonotype turned up a few times. Its antigen remains unidentified. The CDR3 sequence is 21 residues long. Germline trimming cut 3 bases from V and 0 bases from J; bases unmatched to any gene: 17. Germline V gives CDR1 MNHEY, CDR2 SMNVEV (reference sequence). This TCR came from a woman in her 30s in good health. The genes are TRBV27 and TRBJ2-3; 11 nucleotides line up with TRBD2. Sequencing used blood. Here the CDR3 DNA reads TGTGCCAGCAGTTTGACACCGCCCGGAAGACTAGCGGGGTCTAGCACAGATACGCAGTATTTT. Translating gives CASSLTPPGRLAGSSTDTQYF.